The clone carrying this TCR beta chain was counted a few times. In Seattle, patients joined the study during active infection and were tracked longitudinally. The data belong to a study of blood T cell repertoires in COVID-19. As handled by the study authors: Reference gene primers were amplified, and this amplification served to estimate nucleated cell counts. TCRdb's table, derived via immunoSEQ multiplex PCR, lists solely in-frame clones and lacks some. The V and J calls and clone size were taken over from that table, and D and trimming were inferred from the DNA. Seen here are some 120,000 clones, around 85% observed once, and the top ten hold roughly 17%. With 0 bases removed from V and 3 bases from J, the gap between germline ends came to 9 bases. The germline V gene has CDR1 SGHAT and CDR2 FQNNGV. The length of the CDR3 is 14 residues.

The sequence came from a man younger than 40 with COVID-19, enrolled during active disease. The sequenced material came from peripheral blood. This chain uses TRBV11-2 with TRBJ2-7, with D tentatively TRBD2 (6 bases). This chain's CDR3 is CASSLETSIYEQYF. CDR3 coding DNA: TGTGCCAGCAGCTTAGAGACTAGTATCTACGAGCAGTACTTC.